Listed here are 2 T cell receptor beta chains from one sample, sequenced in a study of blood T cell repertoires in COVID-19. TCRdb keeps only in-frame clones here, not all; method: immunoSEQ multiplex PCR. The repertoire holds 200,000 to 250,000 clones, with 70% to 90% as singletons. Sequenced sample: peripheral blood. The receptor source for this set is a man in his forties with acute or convalescent COVID-19.

This clone was observed a few times. This chain joins TRBV11-2 and TRBJ1-2, with 7 bases lining up with TRBD1. The V gene's germline CDR1 is SGHAT and CDR2 FQNNGV. Trimming at V came to 4 bases and at J to 2 bases, leaving 1 base not matched to a gene. The CDR3 covers 13 residues. The CDR3 DNA sequence: TGTGCCAGCAGCTCGACAGGGAACTATGGCTACACCTTC. Translating gives CASSSTGNYGYTF.

This clone has a handful of counts. The chain has TRBV5-1 and TRBJ2-2; TRBD2 might be the D (5 bases). The V end was cut by 0 bases, the J end by 6 bases, with 9 bases between. From germline, CDR1 is SGHRS and CDR2 YFSETQ. The length of the CDR3 is 14 residues. The CDR3, as DNA: TGCGCCAGCAGCTTGGAAGGGAGTGCCGGGGAGCTGTTTTTT. Translating it yields CASSLEGSAGELFF.